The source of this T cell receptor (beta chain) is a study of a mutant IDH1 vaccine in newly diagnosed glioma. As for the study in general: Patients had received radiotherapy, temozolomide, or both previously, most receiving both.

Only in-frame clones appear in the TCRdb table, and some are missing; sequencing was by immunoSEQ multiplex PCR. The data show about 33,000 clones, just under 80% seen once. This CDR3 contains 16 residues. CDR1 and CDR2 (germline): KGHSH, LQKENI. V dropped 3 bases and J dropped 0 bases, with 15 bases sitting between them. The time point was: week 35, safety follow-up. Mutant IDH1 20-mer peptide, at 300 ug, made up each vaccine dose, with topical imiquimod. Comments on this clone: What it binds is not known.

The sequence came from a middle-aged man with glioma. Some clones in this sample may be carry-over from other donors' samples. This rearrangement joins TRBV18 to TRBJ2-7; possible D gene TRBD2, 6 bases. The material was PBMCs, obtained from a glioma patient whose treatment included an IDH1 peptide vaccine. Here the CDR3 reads CASSPGWGTPSYEQYF. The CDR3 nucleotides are TGTGCCAGCTCACCGGGGTGGGGGACTCCCTCCTACGAGCAGTACTTC.